This TCR beta chain was identified in a study of blood T cell repertoires in COVID-19. Original processing notes: Cell counts per sample came from amplifying reference gene primers. Method: immunoSEQ multiplex PCR; TCRdb's copy keeps in-frame clones and lacks some. V and J calls and clone size are those listed in that table; D and trimming were worked out from the DNA. This table holds about 210,000 clones, roughly nine tenths found once. CDR1 is KGHSH and CDR2 is LQKENI in the germline V gene. Trimming took 3 bases from V and 4 from J; bases not matched to a gene: 5. CDR3 length: 15 amino acids. This clonotype was sampled from a man aged 30 to 39 with acute or convalescent COVID-19. Sequences were obtained from peripheral blood. The chain has TRBV18 and TRBJ2-1, with 8 positions matching TRBD1. In DNA, the CDR3 is TGTGCCAGCTCACCCCGACAGGGGAATTACAATGAGCAGTTCTTC. Residues: CASSPRQGNYNEQFF.